Below, one TCR beta chain is given with its context. Its cognate antigen is unknown. The germline gives CDR1 MNHEY, CDR2 SVGAGI. V was pared by 7 bases and J by 1 base, with 10 bases between. CDR3 length: 13 amino acids. CD4+ and CD8+ T cells were sorted from PBMCs stained for CD3, CD4 and CD8. This sample is drawn from a study of CD8+ T cells in alopecia areata. Study findings and constraints: Scalp lesions, especially in alopecia totalis/universalis, had higher clonality than normal scalp. Mice gave a clearer picture of TCR sharing than patients did, possibly for HLA-related reasons.

Following extraction, RNA underwent reverse transcription to cDNA, which served as the sequencing template. Here immunoSEQ multiplex PCR was the method, and the copy in TCRdb shows in-frame clones only, minus some. The table lists some 200,000 clones, roughly 50% of them singletons. Sequenced sample: CD8+ T cells sorted from blood. This chain uses TRBV6-5 with TRBJ2-5; a possible D gene is TRBD1 (5 bases). The sequence came from a human donor in good health. In DNA, the CDR3 is TGTGCCAGCACCCCAAGGGGCCAAGAGACCCAGTACTTC. This codes for CASTPRGQETQYF.